Presented here are 4 T cell receptor beta chains from one specimen sequenced in a study of PD-1 blockade in classical Hodgkin lymphoma. Here immunoSEQ multiplex PCR was the method, and the copy in TCRdb shows in-frame clones only, minus some. The data contain 14,000 or so clones, around 82% of them seen just once; the ten biggest clones take up roughly a quarter. Each and every patient relapsed after autologous stem cell transplantation, and patients got differing brentuximab vedotin exposure. The input for sequencing was peripheral blood mononuclear cells (PBMCs), taken before the second cycle of nivolumab. These receptor sequences come from a human donor with classical Hodgkin lymphoma.

This clone showed up just once. The V gene is TRBV11-2, the J gene TRBJ2-1, with 9 bases fitting TRBD2. Trimming at V came to 5 bases and at J to 4 bases, leaving 6 bases not matched to a gene. There are 15 residues in the CDR3. CDR1 is SGHAT and CDR2 is FQNNGV in the germline V gene. Written as DNA, the CDR3 is TGTGCCAGCAGCAATAGCGGGAGATCATACAATGAGCAGTTCTTC. Protein product: CASSNSGRSYNEQFF.

The chain carries TRBV6-5 and TRBJ2-5; maybe TRBD1 (6 bases). The V end was cut by 0 bases, the J end by 5 bases, with 13 bases between. The CDR3 length is 15 residues. The germline V gene has CDR1 MNHEY and CDR2 SVGAGI. The CDR3 region has the DNA TGTGCCAGCAGTTACTCTGGGGGCGCATGGGAGACCCAGTACTTC. It encodes CASSYSGGAWETQYF.

The DNA of the CDR3 is TGTGCCAGCTCACCACTGAGCAGGGCAGACGAGCAGTACTTC. Protein sequence: CASSPLSRADEQYF. J is TRBJ2-7 and V is TRBV18, with D perhaps matching TRBD1 (5 bases). Trimming shortened V by 1 base and J by 5 bases, and 12 bases separated the two germline ends. The V gene's germline CDR1 is KGHSH and CDR2 LQKENI. CDR3 length equals 14 residues.

This clone is classed as medium-sized (0.01 to 0.1%). The V gene is TRBV27, the J gene TRBJ1-5, with 8 bases identical to TRBD1. This CDR3 has 14 residues. Germline CDR1 reads MNHEY; CDR2 reads SMNVEV (reference sequence). Trimming took 2 bases from V and 7 from J; bases not matched to a gene: 4. Here the CDR3 DNA reads TGTGCCAGCAGTTTAGGACAGGGTGGGCAGCCCCAGCATTTT. This sequence encodes CASSLGQGGQPQHF.